These 22 T cell receptor beta chains originate from one sample sequenced in a study of shared clonotypes between healthy human individuals. The table came from immunoSEQ multiplex PCR; TCRdb's copy has only in-frame clones and leaves some out. The table includes approximately 1,000,000 clones, 77% detected once. Sequencing input: memory CD4+ T cells from PBMCs. The subset: CD45RA-negative fraction. Receptors were obtained from a man younger than 35 in good health. Some clones in this sample may be carry-over from other donors' samples.

This clone was seen a handful of times. The V gene is TRBV11-1, the J gene TRBJ2-2; the match to TRBD1 covers 9 bases. The V and J ends lost 5 bases and 9 bases, in that order; junction bases with no gene match: 13. The V gene's germline CDR1 is SGHAT and CDR2 FQDESV (reference sequence). The CDR3 has 16 residues. As DNA, the CDR3 is TGTGCCAGCAGCCGGACAGGGGTCAACCTAGACAGGGAGCTGTTTTTT. Translating gives CASSRTGVNLDRELFF.

This chain links TRBV11-2 with TRBJ1-2, with 9 bases aligning to TRBD1. Germline V CDR1 and CDR2: SGHAT, FQNNGV. CDR3 length: 14 residues. With 3 bases clipped from V and 6 bases from J, the junction kept 5 bases outside the gene matches. CDR3 residues: CASSLTGGGNGYTF. CDR3 sequence (DNA): TGTGCCAGCAGCTTGACAGGGGGAGGGAATGGCTACACCTTC.

Written as DNA, the CDR3 is TGTGCCAGCTCCCCTGCGGGGGGGGGAGCCTACGAGCAGTACTTC. Translation gives CASSPAGGGAYEQYF. The chain is built from TRBV18 and TRBJ2-7, with 9 bases fitting TRBD2. CDR1 and CDR2 from the germline V gene are KGHSH and LQKENI. The CDR3 contains 15 residues. V gave up 6 bases and J gave up 2 bases; unmatched junction bases: 8.

V usage is TRBV30 and J usage is TRBJ1-4; no reliable D call. Trimming removed 2 bases at V and 8 bases at J, with 21 bases between. The CDR3 runs 16 residues. Germline CDR1 and CDR2: GTSNPN and SVGIG (reference sequence). CDR3 coding DNA: TGTGCCTGGAGTCAAAGCCGAGTCCCTTTAGGAGAAAAACTGTTTTTT. This translates into CAWSQSRVPLGEKLFF.

This sequence joins TRBV10-2 and TRBJ2-3; 7 bases are a match to TRBD2. This CDR3 region has 14 residues. Germline values: CDR1 WSHSY, CDR2 SAAADI. V lost 10 bases and J lost 3; bases outside the gene matches: 10. CDR3: CATLLGGGTDTQYF. As DNA, the CDR3 is TGCGCCACCCTACTCGGGGGAGGGACAGATACGCAGTATTTT.

V usage is TRBV5-8 and J usage is TRBJ2-1; 11 bases align to TRBD2. The ends lost 4 bases at V and 2 bases at J; junction bases unmatched: 5. The CDR3 has 16 amino acids. Germline CDR1 and CDR2: SGHTS and YDEGEE. The CDR3 DNA reads as TGTGCCAGCAGCCTCGGGACTAGCGGAACCTACAATGAGCAGTTCTTC. It translates to CASSLGTSGTYNEQFF. The entire variable domain, with the rest obtained from reference TRBV5-8 and TRBJ2-1, is as follows: EAGVTQSPTHLIKTRGQQATLRCSPISGHTSVYWYQQALGLGLQFLLWYDEGEERNRGNFPPRFSGRQFPNYSSELNVNALELEDSALYLCASSLGTSGTYNEQFFGPGTRLTVL.

About this clone: A junction end diverges from the germline sequence, so it may reflect a read error. V gene TRBV20-1 combines with J gene TRBJ2-5; a weak D match, TRBD2 (5 bases). CDR1 and CDR2 (germline): DFQATT, SNEGSKA (reference sequence). The CDR3 is 9 amino acids. CDR3 nucleotides: TGCAGTGCCCGAAGGCTAGCAAACTTC. Protein: CSARRLANF.

The genes are TRBV6-6 and TRBJ2-7; 8 positions agree with TRBD2. Per germline, CDR1 MNHNY and CDR2 SVGAGI (reference sequence). This CDR3 is 14 amino acids long. V shed 6 bases and J 0 bases; nucleotides not matched to a gene: 4. The CDR3 loop is CASSTGTSSYEQYF. CDR3 sequence (DNA): TGTGCCAGCAGCACCGGGACTAGCTCCTACGAGCAGTACTTC.

This clone was counted a single time. The V call is TRBV18, the J call TRBJ2-4; 7 nucleotides line up with TRBD1. V was pared by 4 bases and J by 7 bases, with 4 bases of the junction left unmatched. The CDR3 consists of 13 residues. Germline CDR1 is KGHSH and CDR2 is LQKENI. The CDR3 coding sequence is TGTGCCAGCTCACTCGACAGGGTTAACATTCAGTACTTC. Its translation is CASSLDRVNIQYF.

The chain carries TRBV5-1 and TRBJ1-1; 9 bases match TRBD1. There are 16 residues in the CDR3. With 7 bases clipped from V and 0 bases from J, the junction kept 10 bases outside the gene matches. CDR1 is SGHRS and CDR2 is YFSETQ in the germline V gene. The CDR3 sequence is CASGAGTGPMNTEAFF. In DNA, the CDR3 is TGCGCCAGCGGAGCCGGGACAGGGCCCATGAACACTGAAGCTTTCTTT.

In regard to this clone: The sample has other DNA sequences that encode this CDR3 too. CDR3 region: CASSPSNYGYTF. CDR3 nucleotides: TGTGCCAGCAGTCCTTCAAACTATGGCTACACCTTC. This chain uses TRBV28 with TRBJ1-2; the D is unclear. The CDR3 sequence is 12 residues long. V lost 5 bases, J lost 2 bases, and 6 bases lay in between. Per the germline V gene, CDR1 is MDHEN and CDR2 is SYDVKM.

The chain employs TRBV5-1 and TRBJ2-4, with D perhaps given as TRBD1 or TRBD2 (6 bases each). This CDR3 has 14 amino acids. CDR1 and CDR2 from the germline V gene are SGHRS and YFSETQ. V dropped 4 bases and J dropped 7 bases, with 15 bases sitting between them. Written as DNA, the CDR3 is TGCGCCAGCAGCGGTGTGGGGGGCCAGAACATTCAGTACTTC. The encoded protein is CASSGVGGQNIQYF. The full variable domain, with the rest looked up from reference TRBV5-1 and TRBJ2-4, is KAGVTQTPRYLIKTRGQQVTLSCSPISGHRSVSWYQQTPGQGLQFLFEYFSETQRNKGNFPGRFSGRQFSNSRSEMNVSTLELGDSALYLCASSGVGGQNIQYFGAGTRLSVL.

This clone was counted between two and nine times. This chain uses TRBV28 with TRBJ2-2; 8 nucleotides agree with TRBD2. The germline V gene encodes CDR1 MDHEN and CDR2 SYDVKM. V lost 6 bases and J lost 0; bases outside the gene matches: 24. This CDR3 comprises 22 residues. DNA for the CDR3: TGTGCCAGCAGCGAAACATGGAGCGGGAGTCTTTTGGTACCAGCGAACACCGGGGAGCTGTTTTTT. It is translated as CASSETWSGSLLVPANTGELFF. Full variable domain (missing parts from reference TRBV28 and TRBJ2-2): DVKVTQSSRYLVKRTGEKVFLECVQDMDHENMFWYRQDPGLGLRLIYFSYDVKMKEKGDIPEGYSVSREKKERFSLILESASTNQTSMYLCASSETWSGSLLVPANTGELFFGEGSRLTVL.

The gene calls are TRBV10-3 and TRBJ2-3, with D perhaps given as TRBD1 or TRBD2 (5 bases each). The CDR3 is 13 residues long. In germline, CDR1 is ENHRY, CDR2 SYGVKD. V was shortened by 8 bases and J by 6 bases, with 15 bases between the two germline ends. CDR3 sequence: CAICRGAEDTQYF. The CDR3 DNA sequence: TGTGCCATCTGCCGAGGGGCAGAGGATACGCAGTATTTT.

CDR3 DNA: TGTGCCACCACGAGAGATGTTGGGACCGGGGAGCTGTTTTTT. It specifies CATTRDVGTGELFF. This chain uses TRBV6-5 with TRBJ2-2, with no clear D. V gave up 10 bases and J gave up 5 bases, with 17 bases separating them. Germline CDR1 is MNHEY and CDR2 is SVGAGI. The CDR3 has 14 residues.

This clone was detected once. This rearrangement joins TRBV28 to TRBJ2-5; TRBD2 aligns across 11 bases. Germline-derived CDR1 and CDR2 are MDHEN and SYDVKM. Unmatched junction bases numbered 9, after V lost 4 bases and J lost 5 bases. The CDR3 is 16 residues long. CDR3 in amino acids: CASSYGLAGGEETQYF. The CDR3 DNA reads as TGTGCCAGCAGTTATGGACTAGCGGGTGGGGAGGAGACCCAGTACTTC.

This chain joins TRBV11-2 and TRBJ1-4; TRBD1 matches at 8 bases. The CDR3 covers 14 residues. V was clipped by 5 bases and J by 7 bases; unmatched bases: 6. Germline CDR1 reads SGHAT; CDR2 reads FQNNGV. The CDR3 protein is CASSPQGVGEKLFF. CDR3 DNA: TGTGCCAGCAGCCCACAGGGGGTGGGTGAAAAACTGTTTTTT.

V and J are TRBV28 and TRBJ2-1, with TRBD2 matching 7 bases. V shed 5 bases, J shed 2 bases, and the junction held 9 bases outside the gene matches. The germline CDR1 and CDR2 sequences are MDHEN and SYDVKM. This CDR3 region has 16 residues. In nucleotides, the CDR3 is TGTGCCAGCAGTCCCCCTAGCGGTCTAACCTACAATGAGCAGTTCTTC. Translated, it gives CASSPPSGLTYNEQFF.

The chain links TRBV2 to TRBJ2-7, with 9 bases matching TRBD1. Unmatched junction bases numbered 8, after V lost 8 bases and J lost 3 bases. CDR1 SNHLY and CDR2 FYNNEI come from the germline V gene. The CDR3 extends over 14 amino acids. The CDR3 DNA reads TGTGCCAGCGCCATGACGACAGGGGGCTACGAGCAGTACTTC. This sequence encodes CASAMTTGGYEQYF.

A remark on this clone: Other DNA variants within this sample encode the same CDR3. This CDR3 is CASSPGQGNYGYTF. The CDR3 nucleotides read TGTGCCAGCAGCCCCGGACAGGGGAACTATGGCTACACCTTC. The rearrangement links TRBV9 to TRBJ1-2, with 9 bases identical to TRBD1. The V and J ends lost 4 bases and 2 bases, in that order; junction bases with no gene match: 3. This CDR3 comprises 14 residues. The germline CDR1 and CDR2 sequences are SGDLS and YYNGEE.

This clone has a single count. This chain uses TRBV7-2 with TRBJ1-2; TRBD1 matches at 7 bases. The CDR3 extends over 13 amino acids. Trimming at V came to 5 bases and at J to 7 bases, leaving 7 bases not matched to a gene. Germline V gene data show CDR1 as SGHTA and CDR2 as FQGNSA. The CDR3, as DNA: TGTGCCAGCAGCCCCCAGGGGGTAGGTGGCTACACCTTC. Residues: CASSPQGVGGYTF.

The chain combines TRBV5-6 with TRBJ2-1; 16 bases line up with TRBD2. Germline CDR1 and CDR2: SGHDT and YYEEEE. The J segment lost 9 bases and the V segment lost 2 bases, leaving 8 bases of the junction unmatched. The CDR3 length is 17 residues. CDR3 loop: CASSFGDGTSGRAEQFF. The CDR3 DNA reads as TGTGCCAGCAGCTTTGGGGACGGGACTAGCGGGAGGGCTGAGCAGTTCTTC.